The 21 T cell receptor beta chains reported below all come from one sample, sequenced in a study of T-cell memory formation after mild COVID-19. TCRdb used MiXCR to reprocess the 5' RACE reads, holding one entry per CDR3 protein. The table lists tens of thousands of distinct CDR3 sequences, 6.1% of them singletons. Material for sequencing was PBMCs or a T cell subset sorted from them (not recorded which). These receptors were collected from an adult who had mild COVID-19 (a few samples of this study predate the infection). Cell type and time point are not known.

This clonotype came up many times. This sequence joins TRBV12-3 or TRBV12-4 and TRBJ2-7; D possibly corresponds to TRBD1 (6 bases). CDR3 length: 17 amino acids. Trimming removed 6 bases at V and 5 bases at J, with 26 bases between. CDR3 nucleotide sequence: TGTGCCAGCAGCCTTGGACAGATTTATCCTCCGAAGGACGAGCAGTACTTC. Its translation is CASSLGQIYPPKDEQYF.

This clonotype has only a few counts. The V and J genes are TRBV30 and TRBJ2-1, with D perhaps TRBD2 (5 bases). The CDR3 length is 15 residues. Germline CDR1 is GTSNPN and CDR2 is SVGIG (reference sequence). V gave up 0 bases and J gave up 4 bases, with 13 bases separating them. In DNA form, the CDR3 reads TGTGCCTGGAGTGTAAGCGGAGGCCCTTACAATGAGCAGTTCTTC. Translating it yields CAWSVSGGPYNEQFF. The entire variable domain, with the rest obtained from reference TRBV30 and TRBJ2-1, is as follows: SQTIHQWPATLVQPVGSPLSLECTVEGTSNPNLYWYRQAAGRGLQLLFYSVGIGQISSEVPQNLSASRPQDRQFILSSKKLLLSDSGFYLCAWSVSGGPYNEQFFGPGTRLTVL.

This clonotype was found a few times. The chain carries TRBV20-1 and TRBJ2-1, with a possible D match to TRBD2 (6 bases). Germline V lookup: CDR1 DFQATT, CDR2 SNEGSKA (reference sequence). V shed 6 bases and J shed 1 base, with 10 bases lying between them. The CDR3 sequence is 13 residues long. The CDR3 coding sequence is TGCAGTGCGGGTGGACTATCCTACAATGAGCAGTTCTTC. Translated: CSAGGLSYNEQFF.

This clonotype was detected ten times or more. J is TRBJ2-5 and V is TRBV7-2; 11 bases fit TRBD2. The junction had 8 bases not matched to a gene; V was cut back by 0 bases and J by 8 bases. In germline, CDR1 is SGHTA, CDR2 FQGNSA. The CDR3 has 16 amino acids. In DNA, the CDR3 is TGTGCCAGCAGCTTAGCGCGTACTAGCGGGAGTGAAACCCAGTACTTC. This translates into CASSLARTSGSETQYF.

The gene calls are TRBV7-9 and TRBJ1-5, with D possibly being TRBD1 (6 bases). Germline CDR1 and CDR2: SEHNR and FQNEAQ (reference sequence). V gave up 4 bases and J gave up 0 bases, with 16 bases separating them. The CDR3 totals 17 residues. CDR3 sequence reads: CASSSPGDGYSNQPQHF. CDR3 nucleotides: TGTGCCAGCAGCTCGCCAGGGGACGGATATAGCAATCAGCCCCAGCATTTT.

At least ten counts were recorded for this clonotype. The chain is built from TRBV7-9 and TRBJ2-3; TRBD2 is a possible D gene (6 bases). This CDR3 is 12 amino acids long. Germline lookup yields CDR1 SEHNR and CDR2 FQNEAQ (reference sequence). The germline V and J ends were trimmed by 8 bases and 2 bases, with 8 bases remaining between them. The CDR3 bases are TGTGCCAGCGGGGGGAACACAGATACGCAGTATTTT. This gives the protein CASGGNTDTQYF.

This clonotype was detected a few times. The gene calls are TRBV9 and TRBJ2-5; D is unclear. Trimming pared 0 bases from V and 3 bases from J, leaving 9 bases between. Germline values: CDR1 SGDLS, CDR2 YYNGEE. CDR3 length equals 14 residues. DNA of the CDR3: TGTGCCAGCAGCGTAGCAAGGGTTAAAGAGACCCAGTACTTC. Its translation: CASSVARVKETQYF.

This clonotype was seen more than once but under ten times. This sequence joins TRBV6-6 and TRBJ1-1, with a tentative D call TRBD1 (5 bases). Germline CDR1 and CDR2: MNHNY and SVGAGI (reference sequence). CDR3 length: 16 amino acids. The V end was cut by 0 bases, the J end by 2 bases, with 13 bases between. The CDR3 DNA follows: TGTGCCAGCAGTTACTCCAAGGGGCAAGGAAACACTGAAGCTTTCTTT. It codes for CASSYSKGQGNTEAFF.

By share, this clonotype counts as medium-sized (0.01 to 0.1%). The J gene is TRBJ2-7, the V gene TRBV6-8; tentatively, D is TRBD2 (5 bases). The CDR3 covers 14 residues. V was cut by 5 bases and J by 1 base, with 12 bases left in between. CDR1 MNHGY and CDR2 SAAAGT come from the germline V gene. Written as DNA, the CDR3 is TGTGCCAGCAGTCGCCCTCGAGGGTCCTACGAGCAGTACTTC. Translating it yields CASSRPRGSYEQYF.

Only a few counts were recorded for this clonotype. CDR3 bases: TGTGCCAGCAGCCAAGTGACGCAGTATTTT. Protein product: CASSQVTQYF. The chain recombines TRBV14 with TRBJ2-3; D uncertain. Per germline, CDR1 SGHDN and CDR2 FVKESK. The V and J ends lost 1 base and 9 bases respectively, with 2 bases between them. There are 10 residues in the CDR3.

This clonotype came up many times. This chain uses TRBV19 with TRBJ2-1, with TRBD2 identical over 10 bases. The CDR3 is 15 amino acids. The V gene's germline CDR1 is LNHDA and CDR2 SQIVND (reference sequence). Losses at the gene ends were 5 bases for V and 3 bases for J; bases not matched to a gene: 4. The CDR3 DNA sequence: TGTGCCAGTAGTTCTTCTAGCGGGAGCTACAATGAGCAGTTCTTC. This sequence encodes CASSSSSGSYNEQFF.

This clonotype was seen only a few times. The chain combines TRBV5-1 with TRBJ1-2, with D perhaps TRBD1 (6 bases). Trimming pared 4 bases from V and 5 bases from J, leaving 12 bases between. The CDR3 covers 13 residues. Germline-derived CDR1 and CDR2 are SGHRS and YFSETQ. CDR3 sequence (DNA): TGCGCCAGCAGCCCTGGCCAGGGGTATGGCTACACCTTC. Amino acids: CASSPGQGYGYTF.

The table lists this clonotype with a few counts. V is TRBV19 and J is TRBJ2-1; 10 bases match TRBD2. With 3 bases clipped from V and 4 bases from J, the junction kept 3 bases outside the gene matches. The CDR3 is 15 amino acids. Germline V lookup: CDR1 LNHDA, CDR2 SQIVND (reference sequence). This CDR3 is CASSIPAGGYNEQFF. Written as DNA, the CDR3 is TGTGCCAGTAGTATCCCAGCGGGGGGGTACAATGAGCAGTTCTTC.

This clonotype turned up a few times. The chain joins TRBV4-1 to TRBJ1-4; D not resolved. The CDR3 loop spans 15 amino acids. V dropped 3 bases and J dropped 3 bases, with 11 bases sitting between them. The germline CDR1 and CDR2 sequences are MGHRA and YSYEKL. CDR3 sequence: CASSQAGRANEKLFF. For the CDR3, the DNA is TGCGCCAGCAGCCAGGCGGGGAGGGCTAATGAAAAACTGTTTTTT.

This clonotype was detected ten times or more. The rearrangement uses TRBV2 and TRBJ2-5, with 7 positions matching TRBD2. V gave up 8 bases and J gave up 2 bases; unmatched junction bases: 5. The CDR3 length is 13 residues. The germline V gene encodes CDR1 SNHLY and CDR2 FYNNEI. CDR3 loop: CASGVGRQETQYF. The CDR3 nucleotides read TGTGCCAGCGGGGTCGGGAGGCAAGAGACCCAGTACTTC.

This clonotype was seen ten or more times. The V call is TRBV4-2, the J call TRBJ2-1, with a weak D call TRBD2 (6 bases). Germline CDR1 and CDR2: LGHNA and YNFKEQ. V was trimmed by 0 bases and J by 1 base, leaving 13 bases between them. This CDR3 is built from 17 residues. The DNA for the CDR3 is TGTGCCAGCAGCCAAGAAGACCGGACTACTTCCTACAATGAGCAGTTCTTC. Protein: CASSQEDRTTSYNEQFF.

This chain joins TRBV19 and TRBJ1-2; 8 nucleotides agree with TRBD1. The ends lost 4 bases at V and 5 bases at J; junction bases unmatched: 12. The CDR3 runs to 16 residues. From germline, CDR1 is LNHDA and CDR2 SQIVND (reference sequence). The CDR3 DNA sequence: TGTGCCAGTAGTACTCATGGGACAGGTTCACGGTATGGCTACACCTTC. Translating gives CASSTHGTGSRYGYTF.

This clonotype was detected ten times or more. The rearrangement links TRBV19 to TRBJ2-5; 9 bases agree with TRBD1. Germline CDR1 LNHDA, CDR2 SQIVND (reference sequence). The CDR3 sequence is 15 residues long. V dropped 1 base and J dropped 5; count of bases not matched to a gene: 5. CDR3 sequence reads: CASSIVTGGSETQYF. The CDR3 DNA sequence: TGTGCCAGTAGTATAGTGACAGGGGGTAGCGAGACCCAGTACTTC.

This clonotype was seen more than once but under ten times. This sequence joins TRBV6-2 or TRBV6-3 and TRBJ2-1, with 9 bases that match TRBD1. In germline, CDR1 is MNHEY, CDR2 SVGEGT. J gave up 8 bases and V 7 bases, and 12 bases lay outside the gene matches. The CDR3 runs to 15 residues. The CDR3, as DNA: TGTGCCAGCATAGTCTCCGGGACAGGGAGACATGAGCAGTTCTTC. The encoded protein is CASIVSGTGRHEQFF.

The chain employs TRBV7-2 and TRBJ1-1; no firm D call. V lost 5 bases to trimming and J lost 2 bases, with 9 bases between them. The CDR3 runs to 13 residues. Germline V gene lookup returns CDR1 SGHTA and CDR2 FQGNSA. The CDR3 loop reads CASSPRPNTEAFF. Here the CDR3 DNA reads TGTGCCAGCAGCCCCCGACCCAACACTGAAGCTTTCTTT.

J is TRBJ1-1 and V is TRBV18, with 9 bases lining up with TRBD1. CDR1 is KGHSH and CDR2 is LQKENI in the germline V gene. V lost 2 bases to trimming and J lost 4 bases; unmatched junction nucleotides: 5. The CDR3 totals 15 residues. The CDR3 DNA is TGTGCCAGCTCACCAGGGACAGGGAGGTCCACTGAAGCTTTCTTT. Protein product: CASSPGTGRSTEAFF.